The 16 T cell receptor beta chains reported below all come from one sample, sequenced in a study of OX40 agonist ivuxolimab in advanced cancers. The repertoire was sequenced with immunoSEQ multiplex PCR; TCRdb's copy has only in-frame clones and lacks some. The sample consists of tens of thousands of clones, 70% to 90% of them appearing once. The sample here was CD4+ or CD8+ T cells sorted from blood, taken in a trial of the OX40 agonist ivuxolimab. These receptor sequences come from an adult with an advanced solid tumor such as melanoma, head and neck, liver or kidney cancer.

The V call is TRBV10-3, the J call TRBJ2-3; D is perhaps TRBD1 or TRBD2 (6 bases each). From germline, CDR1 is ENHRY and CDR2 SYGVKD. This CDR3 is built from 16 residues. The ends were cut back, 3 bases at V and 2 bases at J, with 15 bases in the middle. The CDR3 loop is CAISDEGGPFTDTQYF. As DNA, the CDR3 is TGTGCCATCAGTGATGAGGGGGGCCCCTTCACAGATACGCAGTATTTT.

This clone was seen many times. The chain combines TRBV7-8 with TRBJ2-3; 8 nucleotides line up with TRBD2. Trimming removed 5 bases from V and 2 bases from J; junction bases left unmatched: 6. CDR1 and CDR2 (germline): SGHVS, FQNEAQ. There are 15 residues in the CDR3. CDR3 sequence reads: CASSLERGPTDTQYF. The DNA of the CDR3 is TGTGCCAGCAGCCTAGAGCGGGGGCCCACAGATACGCAGTATTTT.

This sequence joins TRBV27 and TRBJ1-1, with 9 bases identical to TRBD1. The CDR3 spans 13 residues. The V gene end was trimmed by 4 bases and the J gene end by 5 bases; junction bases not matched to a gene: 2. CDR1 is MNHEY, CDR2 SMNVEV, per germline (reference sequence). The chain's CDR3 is CASSWTGDTEAFF. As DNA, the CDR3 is TGTGCCAGCAGTTGGACAGGGGATACTGAAGCTTTCTTT.

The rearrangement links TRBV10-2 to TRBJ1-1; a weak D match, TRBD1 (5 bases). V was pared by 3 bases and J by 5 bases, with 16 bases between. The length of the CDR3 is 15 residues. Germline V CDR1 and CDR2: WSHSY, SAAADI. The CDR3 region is CASSDLGAQKTEAFF. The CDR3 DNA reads TGCGCCAGCAGTGACCTTGGGGCCCAGAAGACTGAAGCTTTCTTT.

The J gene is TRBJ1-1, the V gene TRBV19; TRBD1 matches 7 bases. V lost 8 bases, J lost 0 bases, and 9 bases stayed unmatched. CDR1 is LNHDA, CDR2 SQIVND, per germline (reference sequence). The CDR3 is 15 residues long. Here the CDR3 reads CASADLRGVNTEAFF. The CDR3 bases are TGTGCCAGTGCTGACCTCAGGGGGGTGAACACTGAAGCTTTCTTT.

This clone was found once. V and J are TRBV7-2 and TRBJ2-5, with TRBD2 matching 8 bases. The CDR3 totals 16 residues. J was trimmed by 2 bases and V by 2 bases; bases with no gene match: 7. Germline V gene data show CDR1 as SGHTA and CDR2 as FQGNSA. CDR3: CASSLRGGWEQETQYF. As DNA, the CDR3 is TGTGCCAGCAGCTTACGGGGGGGCTGGGAGCAAGAGACCCAGTACTTC. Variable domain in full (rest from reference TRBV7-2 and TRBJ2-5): GAGVSQSPSNKVTEKGKDVELRCDPISGHTALYWYRQSLGQGLEFLIYFQGNSAPDKSGLPSDRFSAERTGGSVSTLTIQRTQQEDSAVYLCASSLRGGWEQETQYFGPGTRLLVL.

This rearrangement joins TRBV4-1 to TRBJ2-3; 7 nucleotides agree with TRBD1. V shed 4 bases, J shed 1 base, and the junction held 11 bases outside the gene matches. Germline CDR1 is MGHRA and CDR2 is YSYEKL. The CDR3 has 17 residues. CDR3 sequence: CASSLEERTGRTDTQYF. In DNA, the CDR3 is TGCGCCAGCAGCCTGGAGGAGAGGACAGGCCGCACAGATACGCAGTATTTT.

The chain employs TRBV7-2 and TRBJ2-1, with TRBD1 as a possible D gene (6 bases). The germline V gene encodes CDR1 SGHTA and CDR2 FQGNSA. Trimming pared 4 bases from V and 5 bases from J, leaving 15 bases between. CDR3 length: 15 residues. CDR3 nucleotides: TGTGCCAGCAGCTCGGACAGTAGCCTCCACAATGAGCAGTTCTTC. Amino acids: CASSSDSSLHNEQFF.

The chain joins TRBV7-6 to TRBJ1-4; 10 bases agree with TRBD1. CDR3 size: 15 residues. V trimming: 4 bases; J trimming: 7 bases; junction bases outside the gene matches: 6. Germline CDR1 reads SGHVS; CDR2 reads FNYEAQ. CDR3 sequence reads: CASSSRTGGVEKLFF. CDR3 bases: TGTGCCAGCAGCTCCCGGACAGGGGGGGTTGAAAAACTGTTTTTT.

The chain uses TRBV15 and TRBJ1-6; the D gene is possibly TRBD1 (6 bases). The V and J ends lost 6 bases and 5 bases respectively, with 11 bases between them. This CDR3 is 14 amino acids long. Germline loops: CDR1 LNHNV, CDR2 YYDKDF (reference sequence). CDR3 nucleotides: TGTGCCACCAGGGCGCAGGGGAATAATTCACCCCTCCACTTT. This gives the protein CATRAQGNNSPLHF.

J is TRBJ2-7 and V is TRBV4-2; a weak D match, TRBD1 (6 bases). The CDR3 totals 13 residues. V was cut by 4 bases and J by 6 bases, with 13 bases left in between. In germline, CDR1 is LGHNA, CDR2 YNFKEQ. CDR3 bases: TGTGCCAGCAGCCCCCCGACAGGTGTCGAGCAGTACTTC. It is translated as CASSPPTGVEQYF.

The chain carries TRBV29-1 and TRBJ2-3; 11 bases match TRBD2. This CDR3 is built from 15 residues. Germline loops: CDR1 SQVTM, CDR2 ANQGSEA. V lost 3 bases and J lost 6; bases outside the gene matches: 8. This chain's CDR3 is CSVDDSGGAFDTQYF. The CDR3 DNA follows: TGCAGCGTTGATGATAGCGGGGGGGCCTTCGATACGCAGTATTTT.

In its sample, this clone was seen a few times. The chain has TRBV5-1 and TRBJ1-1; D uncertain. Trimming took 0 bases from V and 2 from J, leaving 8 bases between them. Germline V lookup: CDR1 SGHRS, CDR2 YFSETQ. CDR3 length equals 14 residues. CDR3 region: CASSLALGNTEAFF. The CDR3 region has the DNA TGCGCCAGCAGCTTGGCCCTGGGTAACACTGAAGCTTTCTTT.

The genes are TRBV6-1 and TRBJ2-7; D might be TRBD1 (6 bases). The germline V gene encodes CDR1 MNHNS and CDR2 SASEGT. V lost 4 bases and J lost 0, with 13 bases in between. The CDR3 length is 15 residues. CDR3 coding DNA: TGTGCCAGCAGTGCAACACAGGGACCCTCCTACGAGCAGTACTTC. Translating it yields CASSATQGPSYEQYF.

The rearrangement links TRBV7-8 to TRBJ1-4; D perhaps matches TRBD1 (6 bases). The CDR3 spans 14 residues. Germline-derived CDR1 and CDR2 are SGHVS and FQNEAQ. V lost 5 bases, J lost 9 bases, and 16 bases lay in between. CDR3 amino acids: CASSAHPGVQKLFF. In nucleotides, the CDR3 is TGTGCCAGCAGCGCTCACCCAGGGGTCCAAAAACTGTTTTTT.

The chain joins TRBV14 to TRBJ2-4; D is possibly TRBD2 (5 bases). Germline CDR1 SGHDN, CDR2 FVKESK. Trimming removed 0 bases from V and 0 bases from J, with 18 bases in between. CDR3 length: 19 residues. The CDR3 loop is CASSQEPGYQSLAKNIQYF. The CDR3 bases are TGTGCCAGCAGCCAAGAACCGGGGTACCAATCTCTAGCCAAAAACATTCAGTACTTC. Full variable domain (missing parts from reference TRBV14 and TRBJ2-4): EAGVTQFPSHSVIEKGQTVTLRCDPISGHDNLYWYRRVMGKEIKFLLHFVKESKQDESGMPNNRFLAERTGGTYSTLKVQPAELEDSGVYFCASSQEPGYQSLAKNIQYFGAGTRLSVL.